The 3 T cell receptor beta chains given below trace back to one sample, sequenced in a study of control samples from healthy donors and cancer patients. Clones were read by immunoSEQ multiplex PCR, and TCRdb kept only the in-frame ones, dropping some. Among roughly 76,000 clones listed, around 94% were seen once. What was sequenced was blood. The source is a woman aged 40 to 50 in good health.

This chain links TRBV5-6 with TRBJ2-7; no clear D gene. Per the germline V gene, CDR1 is SGHDT and CDR2 is YYEEEE. The CDR3 covers 11 residues. Trimming removed 4 bases from V and 4 bases from J, with 6 bases in between. Written as DNA, the CDR3 is TGTGCCAGCAGCCTACGTTACGAGCAGTACTTC. Its protein is CASSLRYEQYF.

This clone has only one observation. The CDR3: CASSRTANEKLFF. CDR3 in DNA: TGTGCCAGCAGCCGGACAGCTAATGAAAAACTGTTTTTT. This chain uses TRBV6-5 with TRBJ1-4, with a tentative D call TRBD1 (6 bases). The germline V and J ends were trimmed by 6 bases and 3 bases, with 8 bases remaining between them. CDR1 and CDR2 (germline): MNHEY, SVGAGI. CDR3 length: 13 residues.

The rearrangement joins TRBV14 to TRBJ1-4; D is possibly TRBD1 (5 bases). Germline assignment: CDR1 SGHDN and CDR2 FVKESK. The CDR3 extends over 12 amino acids. Trimming removed 0 bases at V and 15 bases at J, with 11 bases between. The CDR3 coding sequence is TGTGCCAGCAGCCAAGATGCAGGGAAATTGTTTTTT. Translation: CASSQDAGKLFF.